Presented here are 2 T cell receptor beta chains from one specimen sequenced in a study of T cells in Graves' hyperthyroidism and ophthalmopathy. Amplified regions were TCR beta CDR3 sequences from RNA transcripts. An initial round of RT-PCR targeting the TCR CDR3 relied on the HTBI primer set. TCRdb ran MiXCR on the multiplex PCR reads and lists one entry per CDR3 protein. The table includes under 130,000 distinct CDR3 sequences, roughly 47% detected once. The specimen sequenced was blood. The receptors were gathered from a man in his forties with Graves' hyperthyroidism.

A note on this clonotype: The CDR3 does not close with the conserved phenylalanine or tryptophan, likely indicating a read error. The limits of the CDR3 on the DNA are not certain, so only TCRdb's listed CDR3 is given. V usage is TRBV5-1 and J usage is TRBJ2-7; TRBD2 is the table's D call, not checked against the DNA. Germline V lookup: CDR1 SGHRS, CDR2 YFSETQ. The CDR3 contains 9 residues when both ends are counted. CDR3 region: CASSLAGVI.

The chain combines TRBV7-8 with TRBJ1-6; D gene ambiguous. Germline CDR1 SGHVS, CDR2 FQNEAQ. The germline V and J ends were trimmed by 4 bases and 8 bases, with 15 bases remaining between them. This CDR3 spans 15 amino acids. The CDR3 DNA is TGTGCCAGCAGCTGGCGGGGTGGAAGTCATTCACCCCTCCACTTT. Translating it yields CASSWRGGSHSPLHF.